This TCR beta chain was observed in a study of OX40 agonist ivuxolimab in advanced cancers. Across the whole study: The mean age was about 57 years, ranging from 23 to 79, with roughly four fifths of participants male.

Clones were sequenced by immunoSEQ multiplex PCR, and TCRdb holds only the in-frame ones, with some missing. The table shows approximately 73,000 clones, with just over 85% occurring only once. Germline lookup yields CDR1 SGHTA and CDR2 FQGNSA. V shed 2 bases and J 4 bases; nucleotides not matched to a gene: 3. The CDR3 consists of 14 residues. Patients with autoimmune history or systemic immunosuppression were excluded. Samples of blood were obtained at baseline, on cycle 4 day 1, and on cycle 7 day 1. This clone was seen once. The rearrangement uses TRBV7-2 and TRBJ1-1; 8 bases are a match to TRBD1. This receptor was obtained from an adult with an advanced solid tumor such as melanoma, head and neck, liver or kidney cancer. The sample consisted of CD4+ or CD8+ T cells sorted from blood, taken in a trial of the OX40 agonist ivuxolimab. The DNA for the CDR3 is TGTGCCAGCAGCTTACGGACAGGGTCCACTGAAGCTTTCTTT. Its protein product is CASSLRTGSTEAFF.